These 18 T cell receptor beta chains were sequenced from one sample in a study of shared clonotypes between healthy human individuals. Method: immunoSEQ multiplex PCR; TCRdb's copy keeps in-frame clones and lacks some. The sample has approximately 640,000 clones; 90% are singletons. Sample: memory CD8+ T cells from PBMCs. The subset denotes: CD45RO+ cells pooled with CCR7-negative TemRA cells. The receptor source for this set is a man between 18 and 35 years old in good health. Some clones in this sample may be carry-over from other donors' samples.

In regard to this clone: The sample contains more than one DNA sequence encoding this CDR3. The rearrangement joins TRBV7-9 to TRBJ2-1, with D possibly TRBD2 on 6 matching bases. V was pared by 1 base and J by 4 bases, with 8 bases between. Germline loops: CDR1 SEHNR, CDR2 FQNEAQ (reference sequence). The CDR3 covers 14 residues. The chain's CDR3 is CASSLVLAYNEQFF. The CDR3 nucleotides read TGTGCCAGCAGCTTAGTACTAGCTTACAATGAGCAGTTCTTC.

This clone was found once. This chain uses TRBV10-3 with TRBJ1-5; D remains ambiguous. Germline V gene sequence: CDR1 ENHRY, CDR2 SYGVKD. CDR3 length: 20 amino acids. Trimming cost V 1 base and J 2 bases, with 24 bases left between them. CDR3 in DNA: TGTGCCATCAGTGAGTTCACGATAGGTACGTGGGATTCTGGCAATCAGCCCCAGCATTTT. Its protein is CAISEFTIGTWDSGNQPQHF.

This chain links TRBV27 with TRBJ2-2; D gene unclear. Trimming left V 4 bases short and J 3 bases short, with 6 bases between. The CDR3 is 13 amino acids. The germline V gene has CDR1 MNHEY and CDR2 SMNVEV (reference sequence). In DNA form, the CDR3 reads TGTGCCAGCAGTTCTACTTACACCGGGGAGCTGTTTTTT. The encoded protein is CASSSTYTGELFF.

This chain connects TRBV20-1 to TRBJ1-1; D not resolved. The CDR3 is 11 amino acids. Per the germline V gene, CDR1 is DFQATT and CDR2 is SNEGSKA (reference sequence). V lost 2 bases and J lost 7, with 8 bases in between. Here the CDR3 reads CSARSDFEAFF. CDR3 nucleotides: TGCAGTGCTAGATCGGACTTTGAAGCTTTCTTT.

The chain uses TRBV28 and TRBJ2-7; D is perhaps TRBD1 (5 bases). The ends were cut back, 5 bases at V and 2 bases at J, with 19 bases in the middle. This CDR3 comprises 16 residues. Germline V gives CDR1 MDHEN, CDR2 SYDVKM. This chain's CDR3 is CASSAYRRPPTYEQYF. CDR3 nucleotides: TGTGCCAGCAGTGCCTACAGGCGGCCCCCCACCTACGAGCAGTACTTC.

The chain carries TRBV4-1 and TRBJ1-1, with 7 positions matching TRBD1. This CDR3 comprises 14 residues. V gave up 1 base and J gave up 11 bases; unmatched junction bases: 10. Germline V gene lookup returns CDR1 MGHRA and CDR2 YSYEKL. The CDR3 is CASSQVGGRGGAFF. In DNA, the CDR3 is TGCGCCAGCAGCCAAGTCGGTGGCAGGGGGGGGGCTTTCTTT.

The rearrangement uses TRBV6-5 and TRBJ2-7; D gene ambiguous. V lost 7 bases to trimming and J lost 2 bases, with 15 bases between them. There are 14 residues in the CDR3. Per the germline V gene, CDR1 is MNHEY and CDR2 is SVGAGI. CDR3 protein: CASKFGLEPYEQYF. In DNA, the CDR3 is TGTGCCAGCAAATTCGGGCTGGAACCCTACGAGCAGTACTTC.

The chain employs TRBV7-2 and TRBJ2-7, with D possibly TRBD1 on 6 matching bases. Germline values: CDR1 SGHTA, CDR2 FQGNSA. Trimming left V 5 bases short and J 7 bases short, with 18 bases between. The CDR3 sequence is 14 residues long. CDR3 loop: CASSPIVGALEQYF. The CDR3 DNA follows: TGTGCCAGCAGCCCGATAGTGGGGGCTTTGGAGCAGTACTTC.

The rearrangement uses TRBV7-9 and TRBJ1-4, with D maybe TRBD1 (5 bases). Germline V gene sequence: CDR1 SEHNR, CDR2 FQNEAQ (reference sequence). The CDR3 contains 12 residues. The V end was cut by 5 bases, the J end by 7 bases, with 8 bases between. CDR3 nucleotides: TGTGCCAGCAGCCCTAGGGGTGAAAAACTGTTTTTT. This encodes CASSPRGEKLFF.

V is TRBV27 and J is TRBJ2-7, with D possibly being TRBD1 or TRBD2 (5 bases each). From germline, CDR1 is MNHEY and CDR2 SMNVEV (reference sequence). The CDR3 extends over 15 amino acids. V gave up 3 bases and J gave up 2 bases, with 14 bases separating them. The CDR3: CASSFGQGETYEQYF. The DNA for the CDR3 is TGTGCCAGCAGTTTTGGTCAGGGAGAAACCTACGAGCAGTACTTC.

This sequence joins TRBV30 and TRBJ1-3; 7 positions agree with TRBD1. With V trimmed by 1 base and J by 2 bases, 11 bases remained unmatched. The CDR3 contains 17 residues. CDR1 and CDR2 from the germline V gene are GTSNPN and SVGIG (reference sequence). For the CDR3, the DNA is TGTGCCTGGAGTGACCGACAGGGAGTTAAGGCTGGAAACACCATATATTTT. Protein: CAWSDRQGVKAGNTIYF. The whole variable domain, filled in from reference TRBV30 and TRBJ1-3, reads SQTIHQWPATLVQPVGSPLSLECTVEGTSNPNLYWYRQAAGRGLQLLFYSVGIGQISSEVPQNLSASRPQDRQFILSSKKLLLSDSGFYLCAWSDRQGVKAGNTIYFGEGSWLTVV.

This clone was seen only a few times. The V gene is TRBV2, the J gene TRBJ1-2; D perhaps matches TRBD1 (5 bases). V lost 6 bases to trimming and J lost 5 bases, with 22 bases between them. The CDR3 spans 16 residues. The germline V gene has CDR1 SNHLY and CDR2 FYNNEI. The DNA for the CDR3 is TGTGCCAGCAGCGGGGGATTTAGGGCTGGGCGTTATGGCTACACCTTC. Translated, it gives CASSGGFRAGRYGYTF.

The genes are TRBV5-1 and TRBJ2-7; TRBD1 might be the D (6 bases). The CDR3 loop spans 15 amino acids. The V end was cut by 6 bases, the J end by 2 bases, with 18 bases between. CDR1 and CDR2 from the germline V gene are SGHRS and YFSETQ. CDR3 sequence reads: CASTPRGTFTYEQYF. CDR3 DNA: TGCGCCAGCACCCCTAGGGGGACATTCACCTACGAGCAGTACTTC.

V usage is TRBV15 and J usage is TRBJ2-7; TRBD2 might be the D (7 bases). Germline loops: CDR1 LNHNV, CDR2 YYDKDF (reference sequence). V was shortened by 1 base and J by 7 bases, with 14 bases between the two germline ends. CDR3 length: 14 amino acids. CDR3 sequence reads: CATSRGGGAREQYF. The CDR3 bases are TGTGCCACCAGCAGAGGAGGGGGGGCGAGGGAGCAGTACTTC.

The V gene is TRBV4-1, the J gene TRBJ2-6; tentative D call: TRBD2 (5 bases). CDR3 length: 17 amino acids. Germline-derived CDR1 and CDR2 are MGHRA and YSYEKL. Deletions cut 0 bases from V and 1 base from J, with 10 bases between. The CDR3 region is CASSQEWTESGANVLTF. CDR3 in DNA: TGCGCCAGCAGCCAAGAATGGACTGAGTCTGGGGCCAACGTCCTGACTTTC.

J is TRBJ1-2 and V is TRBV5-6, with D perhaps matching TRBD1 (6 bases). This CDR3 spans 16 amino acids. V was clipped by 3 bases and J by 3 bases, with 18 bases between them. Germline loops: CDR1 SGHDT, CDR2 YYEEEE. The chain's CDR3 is CASSSHNNRAYYGYTF. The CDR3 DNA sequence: TGTGCCAGCAGCTCACACAACAACAGGGCCTACTATGGCTACACCTTC.

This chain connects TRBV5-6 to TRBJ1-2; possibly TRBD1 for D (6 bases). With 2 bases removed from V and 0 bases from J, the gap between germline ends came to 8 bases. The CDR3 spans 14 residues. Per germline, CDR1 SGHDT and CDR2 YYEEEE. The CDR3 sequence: CASSFGTSNYGYTF. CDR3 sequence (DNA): TGTGCCAGCAGCTTCGGGACATCTAACTATGGCTACACCTTC.

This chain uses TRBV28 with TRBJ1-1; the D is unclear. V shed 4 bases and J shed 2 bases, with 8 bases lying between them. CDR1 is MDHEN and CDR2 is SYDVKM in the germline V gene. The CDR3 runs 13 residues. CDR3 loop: CASSWISNTEAFF. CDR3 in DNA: TGTGCCAGCAGTTGGATCAGTAACACTGAAGCTTTCTTT.